This entry lists 31 T cell receptor beta chains sequenced from one sample in a study of blood T cell repertoires in COVID-19. The protocol was immunoSEQ multiplex PCR, while the TCRdb copy is restricted to in-frame clones and leaves out a portion. The data show approximately 210,000 clones, around 84% seen once. The sample taken for sequencing was peripheral blood. These receptors were collected from a man in his forties or fifties with COVID-19, enrolled during active disease.

The V and J genes are TRBV2 and TRBJ1-6; 8 bases are shared with TRBD1. Germline lookup yields CDR1 SNHLY and CDR2 FYNNEI. The CDR3 covers 15 residues. V dropped 6 bases and J dropped 5; count of bases not matched to a gene: 6. The CDR3 sequence: CASRQGVSHNSPLHF. CDR3 bases: TGTGCCAGCAGACAGGGGGTTTCTCATAATTCACCCCTCCACTTT.

The CDR3 coding sequence is TGTGCCAGTAGTCAGGGACAGGGGCTTCGTAATTCACCCCTCCACTTT. Amino acid sequence: CASSQGQGLRNSPLHF. The rearrangement links TRBV19 to TRBJ1-6; 10 nucleotides line up with TRBD1. The germline V gene has CDR1 LNHDA and CDR2 SQIVND (reference sequence). There are 16 residues in the CDR3. The V and J ends lost 5 bases and 6 bases, in that order; junction bases with no gene match: 7.

V usage is TRBV6-1 and J usage is TRBJ2-5, with a tentative D call TRBD2 (7 bases). The CDR3 covers 16 residues. Germline CDR1 is MNHNS and CDR2 is SASEGT. The V gene lost 0 bases and the J gene lost 2 bases, with 13 bases spanning the gap. DNA for the CDR3: TGTGCCAGCAGTGAAGCGTGGGGGGGCGGGCAAGAGACCCAGTACTTC. This translates into CASSEAWGGGQETQYF.

This chain joins TRBV3-1 (or the pseudogene TRBV3-2) and TRBJ2-1, with TRBD2 matching over 9 bases. The germline gives CDR1 LGHDT, CDR2 YNNKEL (reference sequence). V lost 4 bases to trimming and J lost 16 bases; unmatched junction nucleotides: 8. The CDR3 length is 12 residues. The CDR3 sequence: CASSPGAGGRFF. CDR3 bases: TGTGCCAGCAGCCCAGGGGCGGGAGGGCGTTTCTTC.

The chain combines TRBV10-3 with TRBJ2-1; D perhaps matches TRBD2 (5 bases). The CDR3 is 12 residues long. Germline V gene lookup returns CDR1 ENHRY and CDR2 SYGVKD. The V end lost 4 bases, the J end lost 5 bases, and 6 bases lay between the germline ends. DNA for the CDR3: TGTGCCATCAGTGCGGGGAACAATGAGCAGTTCTTC. Translated: CAISAGNNEQFF.

The chain combines TRBV7-3 with TRBJ1-1; possibly TRBD1 for D (6 bases). V was cut by 6 bases and J by 10 bases, with 18 bases left in between. The CDR3 has 13 amino acids. Germline-derived CDR1 and CDR2 are SGHTA and FQGTGA. The CDR3 nucleotides are TGTGCCAGCAGGATAGAGCACAGGGTTAGAGCTTTCTTT. This translates into CASRIEHRVRAFF.

V and J are TRBV2 and TRBJ2-3; maybe TRBD2 (6 bases). Deletions cut 6 bases from V and 10 bases from J, with 14 bases between. Germline V gene sequence: CDR1 SNHLY, CDR2 FYNNEI. The CDR3 contains 12 residues. CDR3: CASRAPGESQYF. Here the CDR3 DNA reads TGTGCCAGCAGAGCGCCGGGGGAGTCGCAGTATTTT. Full variable domain (rest looked up from reference TRBV2 and TRBJ2-3): EPEVTQTPSHQVTQMGQEVILRCVPISNHLYFYWYRQILGQKVEFLVSFYNNEISEKSEIFDDQFSVERPDGSNFTLKIRSTKLEDSAMYFCASRAPGESQYFGPGTRLTVL.

This clone was recorded many times. This sequence joins TRBV6-2 or TRBV6-3 and TRBJ2-3; D remains ambiguous. CDR3 length equals 14 residues. From germline, CDR1 is MNHEY and CDR2 SVGEGT. Trimming removed 0 bases at V and 0 bases at J, with 4 bases between. CDR3 nucleotide sequence: TGTGCCAGCAGTTACTCGACTAGCACAGATACGCAGTATTTT. Its protein product is CASSYSTSTDTQYF.

V gene TRBV5-5 combines with J gene TRBJ1-4; D may be TRBD1 (5 bases). Germline CDR1 reads SGHKS; CDR2 reads YYEKEE (reference sequence). The V end lost 6 bases, the J end lost 6 bases, and 15 bases lay between the germline ends. The length of the CDR3 is 14 residues. This CDR3 is CASTNRGRHEKLFF. CDR3 bases: TGTGCCAGCACCAATCGGGGGAGGCATGAAAAACTGTTTTTT.

The V and J genes are TRBV19 and TRBJ1-4; D is unclear. This CDR3 contains 16 residues. Germline V gene lookup returns CDR1 LNHDA and CDR2 SQIVND (reference sequence). V gave up 8 bases and J gave up 0 bases, with 16 bases separating them. For the CDR3, the DNA is TGTGCCAGTGCTCGGAGGGCCCTTGCAACTAATGAAAAACTGTTTTTT. It specifies CASARRALATNEKLFF.

The chain employs TRBV27 and TRBJ2-2; the D is unclear. The CDR3 has 12 amino acids. Trimming removed 5 bases at V and 1 base at J, with 2 bases between. Germline V CDR1 and CDR2: MNHEY, SMNVEV (reference sequence). This CDR3 is CASSRNTGELFF. Written as DNA, the CDR3 is TGTGCCAGCAGTCGGAACACCGGGGAGCTGTTTTTT.

V and J are TRBV5-4 and TRBJ2-5, with TRBD2 matching 8 bases. Trimming cost V 4 bases and J 4 bases; bases outside gene matches: 9. Germline V gene data show CDR1 as SGHNT and CDR2 as YYREEE (reference sequence). The length of the CDR3 is 15 residues. In DNA form, the CDR3 reads TGTGCCAGCAGCAAAAGCGGGAGTCTGGTAGAGACCCAGTACTTC. This sequence encodes CASSKSGSLVETQYF. Filled out from reference TRBV5-4 and TRBJ2-5, the complete variable domain reads ETGVTQSPTHLIKTRGQQVTLRCSSQSGHNTVSWYQQALGQGPQFIFQYYREEENGRGNFPPRFSGLQFPNYSSELNVNALELDDSALYLCASSKSGSLVETQYFGPGTRLLVL.

The chain is built from TRBV6-5 and TRBJ2-7; 9 nucleotides line up with TRBD1. V dropped 1 base and J dropped 5; count of bases not matched to a gene: 6. The CDR3 loop spans 15 amino acids. From germline, CDR1 is MNHEY and CDR2 SVGAGI. The CDR3 sequence: CASSYFRQGGNEQYF. CDR3 bases: TGTGCCAGCAGTTACTTTCGACAGGGGGGAAACGAGCAGTACTTC.

The chain recombines TRBV7-6 with TRBJ2-7, with a possible D match to TRBD2 (7 bases). The V gene's germline CDR1 is SGHVS and CDR2 FNYEAQ. This CDR3 contains 15 residues. Trimming pared 3 bases from V and 2 bases from J, leaving 14 bases between. CDR3 bases: TGTGCCAGCAGCTTGACGACGGGGGGCACCTACGAGCAGTACTTC. Translating it yields CASSLTTGGTYEQYF.

On this clone itself: This sample includes further DNA sequences coding for the same CDR3. V is TRBV19 and J is TRBJ1-4; the D gene is possibly TRBD1 (5 bases). Trimming shortened V by 6 bases and J by 7 bases, and 12 bases separated the two germline ends. The CDR3 runs to 13 residues. Germline V lookup: CDR1 LNHDA, CDR2 SQIVND (reference sequence). CDR3 protein: CASREGAVEKLFF. CDR3 coding DNA: TGTGCCAGTAGGGAAGGGGCGGTTGAAAAACTGTTTTTT.

The chain carries TRBV6-2 or TRBV6-3 and TRBJ2-7, with 7 positions matching TRBD2. CDR1 is MNHEY and CDR2 is SVGEGT in the germline V gene. The CDR3 is 14 residues long. With V trimmed by 4 bases and J by 5 bases, 8 bases remained unmatched. For the CDR3, the DNA is TGTGCCAGCAGTTTGCTTATGGGAGGGCACGAGCAGTACTTC. It is translated as CASSLLMGGHEQYF.

The V and J genes are TRBV2 and TRBJ1-3; TRBD1 agrees at 7 bases. Looked up from germline, CDR1 is SNHLY and CDR2 is FYNNEI. The CDR3 loop spans 17 amino acids. The V gene end was trimmed by 5 bases and the J gene end by 0 bases; junction bases not matched to a gene: 10. The CDR3 region is CASSLGRTGFSGNTIYF. The CDR3 coding sequence is TGTGCCAGCAGTCTAGGAAGGACAGGTTTCTCTGGAAACACCATATATTTT.

The rearrangement links TRBV7-8 to TRBJ2-5, with unresolved D. Trimming left V 1 base short and J 1 base short, with 4 bases between. The CDR3 contains 13 residues. Germline-derived CDR1 and CDR2 are SGHVS and FQNEAQ. This chain's CDR3 is CASSLGAQETQYF. The CDR3 nucleotides are TGTGCCAGCAGCTTAGGAGCCCAAGAGACCCAGTACTTC.

The genes are TRBV9 and TRBJ1-3; D ambiguous. Trimming shortened V by 4 bases and J by 0 bases, and 11 bases separated the two germline ends. The V gene's germline CDR1 is SGDLS and CDR2 YYNGEE. This CDR3 spans 15 amino acids. The CDR3 loop reads CASSPTDYSGNTIYF. Here the CDR3 DNA reads TGTGCCAGCAGCCCAACAGACTACTCTGGAAACACCATATATTTT.

V gene TRBV28 combines with J gene TRBJ2-2; no reliable D call. V was cut by 6 bases and J by 4 bases, with 6 bases left in between. Germline V gives CDR1 MDHEN, CDR2 SYDVKM. This CDR3 comprises 12 residues. CDR3 sequence: CASRHITGELFF. In DNA, the CDR3 is TGTGCCAGCAGGCACATCACCGGGGAGCTGTTTTTT.

This clone was seen only a few times. V and J are TRBV19 and TRBJ1-2; a weak D match, TRBD1 (6 bases). The germline V gene has CDR1 LNHDA and CDR2 SQIVND (reference sequence). This CDR3 has 13 residues. Trimming took 5 bases from V and 8 from J, leaving 15 bases between them. CDR3 coding DNA: TGTGCCAGTAGTTTACAGGGTTATGGCGGCTACACCTTC. Residues: CASSLQGYGGYTF.

The V and J genes are TRBV5-1 and TRBJ1-1; 8 nucleotides match TRBD1. The germline V gene encodes CDR1 SGHRS and CDR2 YFSETQ. The CDR3 extends over 14 amino acids. The J segment lost 2 bases and the V segment lost 4 bases, leaving 4 bases of the junction unmatched. The CDR3 here is CASSRDRSNTEAFF. CDR3 DNA sequence: TGCGCCAGCAGCAGGGACAGGAGTAACACTGAAGCTTTCTTT.

The rearrangement links TRBV28 to TRBJ2-6; tentative D call: TRBD2 (5 bases). The germline V gene encodes CDR1 MDHEN and CDR2 SYDVKM. V was pared by 6 bases and J by 0 bases, with 9 bases between. The CDR3 runs to 15 residues. The CDR3 here is CASSRRPSGANVLTF. The CDR3 DNA reads as TGTGCCAGCAGCAGGAGGCCCTCTGGGGCCAACGTCCTGACTTTC.

This chain connects TRBV3-1 (or the pseudogene TRBV3-2) to TRBJ2-2; tentatively, D is TRBD2 (5 bases). The CDR3 covers 18 residues. Per the germline V gene, CDR1 is LGHDT and CDR2 is YNNKEL (reference sequence). Deletions cut 6 bases from V and 2 bases from J, with 22 bases between. CDR3 coding DNA: TGTGCCAGCAGGGACGGGATTCTTCTAGGGTTAAACACCGGGGAGCTGTTTTTT. Residues: CASRDGILLGLNTGELFF.

This rearrangement joins TRBV6-5 to TRBJ2-5, with 8 nucleotides matching TRBD2. Germline values: CDR1 MNHEY, CDR2 SVGAGI. The trim removed 7 bases at V and 4 bases at J, leaving 2 bases unmatched. This CDR3 spans 12 amino acids. The CDR3 region has the DNA TGTGCCAGCACCCGGGGGGGAGAGACCCAGTACTTC. Amino acids: CASTRGGETQYF.

V gene TRBV10-3 combines with J gene TRBJ2-2; 9 nucleotides line up with TRBD2. V lost 5 bases to trimming and J lost 6 bases; unmatched junction nucleotides: 7. Looked up from germline, CDR1 is ENHRY and CDR2 is SYGVKD. This CDR3 has 15 amino acids. The CDR3 DNA reads as TGTGCCATCAGTCATGTCCAGCGGGAGGCCGGGGAGCTGTTTTTT. Translating gives CAISHVQREAGELFF.

The gene calls are TRBV27 and TRBJ2-2, with D possibly matching TRBD2 (5 bases). V lost 8 bases to trimming and J lost 4 bases, with 20 bases between them. The germline V gene encodes CDR1 MNHEY and CDR2 SMNVEV (reference sequence). This CDR3 comprises 16 residues. The CDR3 loop is CASRGQAVVGTGELFF. CDR3 nucleotide sequence: TGTGCCAGCCGAGGGCAAGCGGTAGTGGGCACCGGGGAGCTGTTTTTT.

The chain carries TRBV2 and TRBJ1-2; no reliable D call. This CDR3 comprises 12 residues. In germline, CDR1 is SNHLY, CDR2 FYNNEI. V was cut by 0 bases and J by 7 bases, with 6 bases left in between. The CDR3 DNA follows: TGTGCCAGCAGTGAAGCCCCCATTGGCTACACCTTC. It specifies CASSEAPIGYTF. Full variable domain (missing parts from reference TRBV2 and TRBJ1-2): EPEVTQTPSHQVTQMGQEVILRCVPISNHLYFYWYRQILGQKVEFLVSFYNNEISEKSEIFDDQFSVERPDGSNFTLKIRSTKLEDSAMYFCASSEAPIGYTFGSGTRLTVV.

The gene calls are TRBV2 and TRBJ2-5; D remains ambiguous. V gave up 6 bases and J gave up 0 bases, with 5 bases separating them. CDR1 is SNHLY and CDR2 is FYNNEI in the germline V gene. The CDR3 has 12 amino acids. The CDR3 loop is CASREDQETQYF. The CDR3 DNA reads as TGTGCCAGCAGAGAGGACCAAGAGACCCAGTACTTC.

The rearrangement joins TRBV15 to TRBJ1-5; perhaps TRBD1 as D (6 bases). The CDR3 runs to 13 residues. Germline CDR1 and CDR2: LNHNV and YYDKDF (reference sequence). Trimming cost V 9 bases and J 7 bases, with 16 bases left between them. CDR3 nucleotides: TGTGCCACTGGCCGGGACACCCTACAGCCCCAGCATTTT. Encoded protein: CATGRDTLQPQHF.

This clone was detected only once. This chain connects TRBV27 to TRBJ1-1; 12 bases line up with TRBD1. V dropped 6 bases and J dropped 10; count of bases not matched to a gene: 12. The CDR3 is 15 residues long. Per the germline V gene, CDR1 is MNHEY and CDR2 is SMNVEV (reference sequence). CDR3 nucleotides: TGTGCCAGCAGCTCGCCGGGACAGGGGGCTTTCGGAGCTTTCTTT. It yields the protein CASSSPGQGAFGAFF.